The 14 T cell receptor beta chains presented below share a single source sample, sequenced in a study of cytomegalovirus exposure and HLA in healthy donors (dated 2017 in TCRdb). Libraries were prepared through the immunoSEQ multiplex PCR assay. A mixture of 60 forward primers for TCR Vbeta segments and 13 reverse primers for TCR Jbeta segments was used in the multiplex PCR. TCRdb provides this immuneACCESS table in a form limited to in-frame rearrangements. Some clones are lacking; in checked studies, under half of them reflect an unresolved V gene, and why the rest are absent is not known. The sample includes about 130,000 clones, with roughly 63% observed a single time. Roughly 1.5% of the sample lies in the top ten. The sequenced sample was PBMCs. These receptors all come from a man aged 25 to 45 in good health and CMV-seropositive.

This chain links TRBV9 with TRBJ2-2; D ambiguous. There are 15 residues in the CDR3. V was shortened by 4 bases and J by 3 bases, with 13 bases between the two germline ends. CDR1 SGDLS and CDR2 YYNGEE come from the germline V gene. The CDR3 nucleotides are TGTGCCAGCAGCCTGAGGTCTGTTGACACCGGGGAGCTGTTTTTT. Translating gives CASSLRSVDTGELFF.

This sequence joins TRBV7-3 and TRBJ2-3, with 10 bases matching TRBD2. The CDR3 has 16 amino acids. CDR1 SGHTA and CDR2 FQGTGA come from the germline V gene. The trim removed 0 bases at V and 4 bases at J, leaving 4 bases unmatched. The CDR3 DNA sequence: TGTGCCAGCAGCTTAACAGCGGGAGGGTCGGCAGATACGCAGTATTTT. This encodes CASSLTAGGSADTQYF.

In its sample, this clone was seen a few times. The V call is TRBV30, the J call TRBJ2-5, with D possibly TRBD2 on 7 matching bases. Germline V lookup: CDR1 GTSNPN, CDR2 SVGIG (reference sequence). Deletions cut 5 bases from V and 11 bases from J, with 21 bases between. CDR3 length equals 13 residues. CDR3 DNA: TGTGCCTGGGACAGGCGCTGGGGGAGGGAGCAGTACTTC. Protein sequence: CAWDRRWGREQYF.

This clone has just a few counts. This chain connects TRBV6-1 to TRBJ1-5; D is perhaps TRBD1 (6 bases). V dropped 1 base and J dropped 7 bases, with 14 bases sitting between them. The CDR3 spans 15 residues. The germline V gene encodes CDR1 MNHNS and CDR2 SASEGT. The CDR3 nucleotides read TGTGCCAGCAGTGAAGGTGCTGGGGGCGGCCAGCCCCAGCATTTT. Its protein product is CASSEGAGGGQPQHF.

V and J are TRBV6-6 and TRBJ1-1; D is uncertain. The germline gives CDR1 MNHNY, CDR2 SVGAGI (reference sequence). V was cut by 10 bases and J by 0 bases, with 9 bases left in between. This CDR3 spans 12 amino acids. The CDR3 is CATGGMNTEAFF. The CDR3 region has the DNA TGTGCCACCGGCGGTATGAACACTGAAGCTTTCTTT.

The V call is TRBV5-1, the J call TRBJ1-4; 9 nucleotides align to TRBD1. This CDR3 region has 14 residues. V lost 3 bases and J lost 7; bases outside the gene matches: 4. Germline CDR1 SGHRS, CDR2 YFSETQ. The CDR3 sequence: CASSSQGAGEKLFF. The CDR3 DNA is TGCGCCAGCAGCTCACAGGGGGCGGGTGAAAAACTGTTTTTT.

The gene calls are TRBV19 and TRBJ1-3, with a weak D call TRBD1 (5 bases). In germline, CDR1 is LNHDA, CDR2 SQIVND (reference sequence). This CDR3 is 16 amino acids long. Trimming stripped 2 bases from V and 0 bases from J, with 11 bases between. The CDR3 sequence: CASSIRGSSSGNTIYF. DNA for the CDR3: TGTGCCAGTAGTATAAGGGGCAGCTCCTCTGGAAACACCATATATTTT.

This clone was observed a handful of times. The V and J genes are TRBV30 and TRBJ1-5, with 8 bases matching TRBD1. Germline CDR1 and CDR2: GTSNPN and SVGIG (reference sequence). This CDR3 has 13 residues. The V gene end was trimmed by 0 bases and the J gene end by 5 bases; junction bases not matched to a gene: 0. CDR3 nucleotides: TGTGCCTGGAGTGTACAGGGGGATCAGCCCCAGCATTTT. Protein sequence: CAWSVQGDQPQHF.

This chain uses TRBV18 with TRBJ1-4; tentative D call: TRBD1 (6 bases). Germline CDR1 reads KGHSH; CDR2 reads LQKENI. Deletions cut 6 bases from V and 6 bases from J, with 14 bases between. The length of the CDR3 is 14 residues. CDR3 amino acids: CASSSQGLYEKLFF. The CDR3 nucleotides read TGTGCCAGCTCCTCACAGGGATTGTATGAAAAACTGTTTTTT.

The chain joins TRBV7-9 to TRBJ2-5; 9 bases are shared with TRBD1. Germline V gene sequence: CDR1 SEHNR, CDR2 FQNEAQ (reference sequence). Trimming removed 5 bases from V and 5 bases from J; junction bases left unmatched: 9. This CDR3 is built from 15 residues. CDR3 sequence (DNA): TGTGCCAGCAGCGCCCGGACAGGGGCACAGGAGACCCAGTACTTC. Translated: CASSARTGAQETQYF.

The V gene is TRBV7-6, the J gene TRBJ1-1, with TRBD1 matching 8 bases. The V segment lost 2 bases and the J segment 9 bases; nucleotides outside the gene matches: 8. Germline V gene lookup returns CDR1 SGHVS and CDR2 FNYEAQ. This CDR3 spans 14 amino acids. The CDR3 DNA sequence: TGTGCCAGCAGCTTACGACAGGGGTCAAACCAAGCTTTCTTT. It specifies CASSLRQGSNQAFF.

This chain joins TRBV10-3 and TRBJ2-7; 8 bases agree with TRBD2. Germline CDR1 and CDR2: ENHRY and SYGVKD. With 5 bases clipped from V and 7 bases from J, the junction kept 10 bases outside the gene matches. This CDR3 comprises 14 residues. The CDR3 is CAISSGSGALEQYF. For the CDR3, the DNA is TGTGCCATCAGTTCCGGTAGCGGGGCGCTTGAGCAGTACTTC.

The chain couples TRBV29-1 to TRBJ2-3; possibly TRBD1 for D (7 bases). V shed 6 bases and J shed 2 bases, with 12 bases lying between them. This CDR3 is 13 amino acids long. The germline V gene has CDR1 SQVTM and CDR2 ANQGSEA. CDR3 nucleotide sequence: TGCAGCGTATACAGGGGACTCACAGATACGCAGTATTTT. It codes for CSVYRGLTDTQYF.

The chain joins TRBV4-1 to TRBJ2-5, with 8 bases fitting TRBD1. V gave up 1 base and J gave up 7 bases; unmatched junction bases: 17. CDR1 is MGHRA and CDR2 is YSYEKL in the germline V gene. The CDR3 spans 18 residues. In nucleotides, the CDR3 is TGCGCCAGCAGCCAAGGTTTAGGCAGGGGGCGCCGGGGATGGACCCAGTACTTC. This translates into CASSQGLGRGRRGWTQYF.